The clone carrying this T cell receptor (beta chain) is large in the sample. The table came from immunoSEQ multiplex PCR; TCRdb's copy has only in-frame clones and leaves some out. The profile shows some 1,800 clones, 36% of them singletons. The germline gives CDR1 MDHEN, CDR2 SYDVKM. V shed 3 bases and J shed 8 bases, with 16 bases lying between them. There are 14 residues in the CDR3. This entry comes from a study of T cells in localized non-small cell lung cancer. The material was lung tumor tissue, obtained before any cancer treatment. The chain uses TRBV28 and TRBJ1-1; D unclear. The TCR sequence derives from a woman aged 35-75 years with stage II lung adenocarcinoma. CDR3 amino acids: CASSFRVASGEAFF. CDR3 bases: TGTGCCAGCAGTTTCCGGGTCGCATCGGGGGAAGCTTTCTTT.